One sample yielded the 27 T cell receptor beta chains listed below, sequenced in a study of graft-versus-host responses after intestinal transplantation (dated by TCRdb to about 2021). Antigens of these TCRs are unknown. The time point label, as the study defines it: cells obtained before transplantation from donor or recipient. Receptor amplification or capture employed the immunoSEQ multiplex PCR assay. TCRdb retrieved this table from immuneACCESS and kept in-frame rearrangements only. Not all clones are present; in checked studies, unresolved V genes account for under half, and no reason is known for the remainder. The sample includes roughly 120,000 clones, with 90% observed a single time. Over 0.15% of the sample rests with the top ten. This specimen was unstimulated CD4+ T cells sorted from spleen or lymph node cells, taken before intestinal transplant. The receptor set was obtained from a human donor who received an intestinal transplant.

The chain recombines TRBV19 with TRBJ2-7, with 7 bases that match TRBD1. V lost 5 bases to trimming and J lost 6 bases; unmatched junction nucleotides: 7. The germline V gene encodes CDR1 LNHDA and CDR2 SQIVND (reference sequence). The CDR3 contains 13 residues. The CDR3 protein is CASSATGNSEQYF. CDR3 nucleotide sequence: TGTGCCAGTAGTGCGACAGGGAATTCCGAGCAGTACTTC.

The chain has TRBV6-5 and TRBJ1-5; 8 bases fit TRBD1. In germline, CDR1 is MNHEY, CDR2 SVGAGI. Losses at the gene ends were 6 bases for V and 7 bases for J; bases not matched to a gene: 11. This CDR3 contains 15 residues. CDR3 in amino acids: CASSRPDRETQPQHF. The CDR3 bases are TGTGCCAGCAGCCGACCGGACAGGGAAACCCAGCCCCAGCATTTT.

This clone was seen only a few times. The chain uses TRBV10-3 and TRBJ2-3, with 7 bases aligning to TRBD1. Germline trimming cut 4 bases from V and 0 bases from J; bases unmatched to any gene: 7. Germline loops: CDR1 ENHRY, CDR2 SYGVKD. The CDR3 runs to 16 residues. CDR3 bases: TGTGCCATCAGTGGTGGTTCGACAGGGAGCACAGATACGCAGTATTTT. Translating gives CAISGGSTGSTDTQYF.

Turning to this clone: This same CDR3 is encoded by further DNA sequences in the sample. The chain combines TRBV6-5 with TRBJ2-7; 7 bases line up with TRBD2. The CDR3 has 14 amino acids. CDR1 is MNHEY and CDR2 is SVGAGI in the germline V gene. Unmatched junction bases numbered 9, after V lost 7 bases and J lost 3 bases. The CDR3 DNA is TGTGCCAGCACCTCGAGGGGAGGGGTCTACGAGCAGTACTTC. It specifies CASTSRGGVYEQYF.

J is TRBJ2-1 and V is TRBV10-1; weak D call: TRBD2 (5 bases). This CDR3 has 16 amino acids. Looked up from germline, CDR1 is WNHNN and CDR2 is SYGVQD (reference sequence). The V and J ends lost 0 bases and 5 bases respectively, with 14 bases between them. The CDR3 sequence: CASSESRQRANNEQFF. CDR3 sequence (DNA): TGCGCCAGCAGTGAGTCTCGCCAGAGGGCCAACAATGAGCAGTTCTTC.

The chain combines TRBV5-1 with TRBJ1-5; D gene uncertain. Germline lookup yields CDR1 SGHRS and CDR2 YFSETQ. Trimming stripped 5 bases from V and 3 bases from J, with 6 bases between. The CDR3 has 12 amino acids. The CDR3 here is CASSLDNQPQHF. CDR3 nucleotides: TGCGCCAGCAGTCTAGACAATCAGCCCCAGCATTTT.

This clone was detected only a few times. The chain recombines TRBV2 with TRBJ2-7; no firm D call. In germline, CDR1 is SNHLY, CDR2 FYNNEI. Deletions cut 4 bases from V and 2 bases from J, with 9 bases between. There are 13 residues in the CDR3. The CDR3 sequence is CASSGSVAYEQYF. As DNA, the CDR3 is TGTGCCAGCAGTGGGAGCGTTGCCTACGAGCAGTACTTC.

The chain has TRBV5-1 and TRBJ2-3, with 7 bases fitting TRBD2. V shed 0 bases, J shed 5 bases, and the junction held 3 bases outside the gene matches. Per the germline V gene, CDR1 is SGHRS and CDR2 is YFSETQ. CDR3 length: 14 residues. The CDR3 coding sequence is TGCGCCAGCAGCTTGGAACGGGAGGTAGATACGCAGTATTTT. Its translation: CASSLEREVDTQYF.

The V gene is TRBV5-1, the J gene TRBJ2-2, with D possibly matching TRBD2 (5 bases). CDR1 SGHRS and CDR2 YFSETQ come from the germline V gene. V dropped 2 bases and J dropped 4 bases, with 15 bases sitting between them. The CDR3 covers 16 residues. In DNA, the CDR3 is TGCGCCAGCAGCTTAGAGGGATGGGCACCCACCGGGGAGCTGTTTTTT. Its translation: CASSLEGWAPTGELFF.

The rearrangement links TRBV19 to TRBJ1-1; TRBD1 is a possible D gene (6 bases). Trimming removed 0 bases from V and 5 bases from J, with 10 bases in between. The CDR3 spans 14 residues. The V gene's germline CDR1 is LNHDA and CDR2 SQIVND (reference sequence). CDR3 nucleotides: TGTGCCAGTAGTATAGACAGGGGCCAGACTGAAGCTTTCTTT. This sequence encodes CASSIDRGQTEAFF. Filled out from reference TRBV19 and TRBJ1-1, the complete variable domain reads DGGITQSPKYLFRKEGQNVTLSCEQNLNHDAMYWYRQDPGQGLRLIYYSQIVNDFQKGDIAEGYSVSREKKESFPLTVTSAQKNPTAFYLCASSIDRGQTEAFFGQGTRLTVV.

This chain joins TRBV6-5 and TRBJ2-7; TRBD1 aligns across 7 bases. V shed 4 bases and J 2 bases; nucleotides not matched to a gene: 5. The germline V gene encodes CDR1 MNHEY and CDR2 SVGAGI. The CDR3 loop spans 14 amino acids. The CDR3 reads CASSSRQGPYEQYF. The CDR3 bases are TGTGCCAGCAGTTCACGACAGGGACCCTACGAGCAGTACTTC.

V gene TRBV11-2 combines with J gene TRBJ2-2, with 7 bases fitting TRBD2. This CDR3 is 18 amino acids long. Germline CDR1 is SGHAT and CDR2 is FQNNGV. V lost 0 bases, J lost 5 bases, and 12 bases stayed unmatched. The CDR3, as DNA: TGTGCCAGCAGCTTAGATGTATTGACTAGCTGGATGACCGGGGAGCTGTTTTTT. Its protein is CASSLDVLTSWMTGELFF.

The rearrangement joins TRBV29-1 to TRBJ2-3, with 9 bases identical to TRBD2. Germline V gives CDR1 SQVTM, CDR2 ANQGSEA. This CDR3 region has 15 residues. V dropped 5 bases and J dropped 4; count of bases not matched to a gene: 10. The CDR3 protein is CSVSGGTSSPDTQYF. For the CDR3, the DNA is TGCAGCGTTTCTGGTGGGACTAGCAGCCCAGATACGCAGTATTTT.

The CDR3 is CASSIRTGGNGYTF. The CDR3 region has the DNA TGTGCCAGTAGTATTCGTACAGGGGGCAATGGCTACACCTTC. The genes are TRBV19 and TRBJ1-2, with 9 nucleotides matching TRBD1. V shed 3 bases and J 6 bases; nucleotides not matched to a gene: 5. Germline V gene data show CDR1 as LNHDA and CDR2 as SQIVND (reference sequence). The CDR3 runs 14 residues.

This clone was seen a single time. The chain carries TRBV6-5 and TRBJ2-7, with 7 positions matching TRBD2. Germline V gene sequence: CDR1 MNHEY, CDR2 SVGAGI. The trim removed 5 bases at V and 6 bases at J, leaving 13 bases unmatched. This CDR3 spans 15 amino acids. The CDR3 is CASSRAYRSGGEQYF. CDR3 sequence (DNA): TGTGCCAGCAGTCGAGCCTACAGGTCGGGGGGCGAGCAGTACTTC.

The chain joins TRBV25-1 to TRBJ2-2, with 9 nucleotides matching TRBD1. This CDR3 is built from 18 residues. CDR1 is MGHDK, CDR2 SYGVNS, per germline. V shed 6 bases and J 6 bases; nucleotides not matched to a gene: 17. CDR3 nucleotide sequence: TGTGCCAGCAGGGGGCTGAGGGCGACAGGGGGGTTGGCCGGGGAGCTGTTTTTT. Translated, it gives CASRGLRATGGLAGELFF.

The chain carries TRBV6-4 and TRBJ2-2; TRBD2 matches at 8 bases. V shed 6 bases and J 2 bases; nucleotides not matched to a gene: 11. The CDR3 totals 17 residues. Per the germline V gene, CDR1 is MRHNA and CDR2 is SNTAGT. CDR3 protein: CASSPAWLAGNTGELFF. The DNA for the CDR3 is TGTGCCAGCAGCCCTGCCTGGCTAGCGGGCAACACCGGGGAGCTGTTTTTT.

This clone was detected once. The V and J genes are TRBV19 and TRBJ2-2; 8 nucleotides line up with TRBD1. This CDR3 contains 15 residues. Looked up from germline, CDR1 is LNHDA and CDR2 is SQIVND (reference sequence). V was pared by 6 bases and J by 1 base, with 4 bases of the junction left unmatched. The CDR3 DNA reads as TGTGCCAGTAGAGACGACAGGGGGAACACCGGGGAGCTGTTTTTT. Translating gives CASRDDRGNTGELFF.

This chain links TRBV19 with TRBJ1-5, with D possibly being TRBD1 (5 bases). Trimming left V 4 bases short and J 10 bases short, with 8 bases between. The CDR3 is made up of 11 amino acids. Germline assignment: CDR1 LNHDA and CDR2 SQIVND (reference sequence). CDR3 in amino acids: CASSKGRPQHF. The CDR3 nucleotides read TGTGCCAGTAGTAAGGGGCGACCCCAGCATTTT.

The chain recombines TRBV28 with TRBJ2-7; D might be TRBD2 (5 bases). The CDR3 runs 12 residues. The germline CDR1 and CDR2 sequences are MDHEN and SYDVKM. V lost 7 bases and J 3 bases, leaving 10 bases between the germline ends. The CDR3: CASMEEGYEQYF. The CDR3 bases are TGTGCCAGCATGGAAGAGGGCTACGAGCAGTACTTC.

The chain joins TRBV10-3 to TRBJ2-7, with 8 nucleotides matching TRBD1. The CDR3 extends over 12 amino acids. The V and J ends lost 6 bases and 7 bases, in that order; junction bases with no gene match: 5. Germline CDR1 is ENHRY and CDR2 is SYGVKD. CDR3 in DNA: TGTGCCATCAGAAGGACAGGGAGAGAGCAGTACTTC. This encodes CAIRRTGREQYF.

DNA for the CDR3: TGTGCCAGCTCACCATTGCAGGGAGGCGAAAAACTGTTTTTT. Protein product: CASSPLQGGEKLFF. The V call is TRBV18, the J call TRBJ1-4; maybe TRBD1 (5 bases). The CDR3 covers 14 residues. Germline V gene data show CDR1 as KGHSH and CDR2 as LQKENI. V was clipped by 2 bases and J by 8 bases, with 12 bases between them.

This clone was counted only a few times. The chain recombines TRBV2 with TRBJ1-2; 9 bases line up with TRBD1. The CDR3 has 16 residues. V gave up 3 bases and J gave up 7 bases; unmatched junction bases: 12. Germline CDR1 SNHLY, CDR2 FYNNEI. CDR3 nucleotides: TGTGCCAGCAGTGATTATAGTAGACAGGGGGTTTCTGGCTACACCTTC. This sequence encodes CASSDYSRQGVSGYTF.

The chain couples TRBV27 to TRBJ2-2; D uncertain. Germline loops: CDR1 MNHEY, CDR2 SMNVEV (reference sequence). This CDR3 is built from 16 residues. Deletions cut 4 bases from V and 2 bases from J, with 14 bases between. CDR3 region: CASSWLVSLNTGELFF. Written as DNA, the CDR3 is TGTGCCAGCAGTTGGCTAGTATCCCTAAACACCGGGGAGCTGTTTTTT.

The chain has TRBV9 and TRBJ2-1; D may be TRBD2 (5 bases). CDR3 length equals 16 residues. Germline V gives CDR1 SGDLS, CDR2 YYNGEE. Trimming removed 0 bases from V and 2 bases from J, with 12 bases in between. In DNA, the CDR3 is TGTGCCAGCAGCGTAGGGAGGAGAGTGACCTACAATGAGCAGTTCTTC. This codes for CASSVGRRVTYNEQFF.

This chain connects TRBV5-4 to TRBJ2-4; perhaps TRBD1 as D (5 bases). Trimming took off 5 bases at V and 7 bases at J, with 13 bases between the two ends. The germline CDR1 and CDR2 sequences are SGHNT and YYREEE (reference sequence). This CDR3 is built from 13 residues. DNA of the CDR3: TGTGCCAGCAGTTCTGACAGTTGGAACATTCAGTACTTC. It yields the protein CASSSDSWNIQYF.

The CDR3 loop is CSVELSRAFNEQFF. The DNA for the CDR3 is TGCAGCGTTGAACTTTCCAGGGCTTTCAATGAGCAGTTCTTC. This chain joins TRBV29-1 and TRBJ2-1, with TRBD1 as a possible D gene (5 bases). The ends were cut back, 2 bases at V and 6 bases at J, with 14 bases in the middle. Germline CDR1 SQVTM, CDR2 ANQGSEA. CDR3 size: 14 residues.